The subject of this entry is one T cell receptor (beta chain). The antigen remains undetermined. The CDR3 has 13 amino acids. The germline V gene encodes CDR1 LNHNV and CDR2 YYDKDF (reference sequence). The V end was cut by 0 bases, the J end by 13 bases, with 13 bases between. The data are from a study of shared clonotypes between healthy human individuals. Study results and limitations: Between a few donors, naive CD4 clonotypes were shared at a level of around 4.8%.

Measured with immunoSEQ multiplex PCR; TCRdb has only the in-frame clones, and not every one. Altogether some 1.5 million clones are present, roughly 97% being singletons, with the ten largest covering 1% to 1.5%. The V and J genes are TRBV15 and TRBJ2-1, with D unresolved. The material sequenced was naive CD4+ T cells sorted from blood. Subset: CD45RA+ positively selected. This receptor was identified in a man under 40 in good health. The chain's CDR3 is CATSRDSSETQFF. CDR3 sequence (DNA): TGTGCCACCAGCAGAGATTCATCCGAGACCCAGTTCTTC.